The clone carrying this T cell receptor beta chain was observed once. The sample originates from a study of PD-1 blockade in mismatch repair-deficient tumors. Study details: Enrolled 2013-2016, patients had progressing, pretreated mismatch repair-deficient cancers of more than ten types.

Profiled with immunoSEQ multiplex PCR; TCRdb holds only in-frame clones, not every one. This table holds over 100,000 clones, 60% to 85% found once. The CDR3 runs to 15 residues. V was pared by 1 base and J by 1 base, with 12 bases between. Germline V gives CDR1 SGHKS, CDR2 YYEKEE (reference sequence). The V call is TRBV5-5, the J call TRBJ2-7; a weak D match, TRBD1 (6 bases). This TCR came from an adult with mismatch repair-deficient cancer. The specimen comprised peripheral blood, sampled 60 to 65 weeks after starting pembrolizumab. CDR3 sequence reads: CASSLSRGRSYEQYF. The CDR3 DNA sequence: TGTGCCAGCAGCTTGAGCAGGGGTAGATCCTACGAGCAGTACTTC.